This TCR beta chain was identified in a study of T cells in Graves' hyperthyroidism and ophthalmopathy. TCR beta CDR3 region amplification was performed from RNA transcripts. The HTBI primer set drove a first-round RT-PCR of the TCR CDR3. From the multiplex PCR reads, TCRdb called clonotypes with MiXCR, one entry per CDR3 protein. The repertoire holds about 300,000 distinct CDR3 sequences, with approximately 18% as singletons. The germline gives CDR1 MNHEY, CDR2 SVGAGI. The CDR3 spans 18 residues. V lost 0 bases and J lost 0, with 15 bases in between. This clonotype was observed a single time. Its matching antigen is unknown. Study-wide results and limits: Blood held most thyroid clonotypes expanded above 0.001 frequency. With a median lead of about 6.9 months before onset, the model predicted ophthalmopathy.

Among ophthalmopathy patients, the Clinical Activity Score reached at least 3, the NOSPECS grade reached at least 4, and duration remained under 3 months. PBMCs were derived from about 10 ml fresh peripheral blood. The sequence was collected from a man over 45 with Graves' ophthalmopathy. The genes are TRBV6-5 and TRBJ1-5, with a tentative D call TRBD1 (5 bases). The specimen was blood. The CDR3 DNA reads as TGTGCCAGCAGTTACTCGAATAGGGGACCATATAGCAATCAGCCCCAGCATTTT. Protein product: CASSYSNRGPYSNQPQHF.